Below, one T cell receptor (beta chain) is given with its context. The method was immunoSEQ multiplex PCR; TCRdb's version includes in-frame clones alone and lacks a portion of them. The data contain approximately 80,000 clones, roughly 86% of them singletons. This record belongs to a study of identifying expanded T cells in peripheral blood. This CDR3 spans 14 amino acids. V lost 0 bases and J lost 3, with 9 bases in between. CDR1 and CDR2 (germline): MNHEY, SVGAGI. This chain uses TRBV6-5 with TRBJ2-7; D uncertain. The TCR originated in a person aged 18 to 70 in good health. The material sequenced was blood. The CDR3 protein is CASSYSMSNYEQYF. The CDR3 nucleotides read TGTGCCAGCAGTTACTCGATGTCTAACTACGAGCAGTACTTC.